These 20 T cell receptor beta chains originate from one sample sequenced in a study of blood T cell repertoires in COVID-19. Assay: immunoSEQ multiplex PCR; the TCRdb copy retains only in-frame clones and omits some. Of about 99,000 clones in the sample, more than 80% were seen once. The sequencing input was peripheral blood. Every receptor here comes from a human donor in a cohort sampled during active COVID-19.

The V and J genes are TRBV7-9 and TRBJ2-3; 12 nucleotides align to TRBD2. V lost 5 bases and J lost 0; bases outside the gene matches: 12. The length of the CDR3 is 19 residues. Germline CDR1 and CDR2: SEHNR and FQNEAQ (reference sequence). The CDR3 region is CASSNRRLAGGPSTDTQYF. As DNA, the CDR3 is TGTGCCAGCAGCAACAGGCGGCTAGCGGGGGGGCCTAGCACAGATACGCAGTATTTT.

V usage is TRBV7-8 and J usage is TRBJ1-1, with D perhaps matching TRBD1 (6 bases). The CDR3 has 15 residues. Germline lookup yields CDR1 SGHVS and CDR2 FQNEAQ. The germline V and J ends were trimmed by 0 bases and 5 bases, with 13 bases remaining between them. CDR3: CASSLAWERGTEAFF. For the CDR3, the DNA is TGTGCCAGCAGCTTAGCTTGGGAGAGGGGGACTGAAGCTTTCTTT.

The genes are TRBV5-1 and TRBJ2-7; D is unclear. This CDR3 contains 14 residues. The V end lost 1 base, the J end lost 0 bases, and 8 bases lay between the germline ends. CDR1 is SGHRS, CDR2 YFSETQ, per germline. DNA of the CDR3: TGCGCCAGCAGCTTGACATTTACCTCCTACGAGCAGTACTTC. Protein: CASSLTFTSYEQYF.

This clone was detected once. The rearrangement links TRBV9 to TRBJ1-5; possibly TRBD1 for D (6 bases). V was pared by 2 bases and J by 7 bases, with 13 bases between. CDR3 length: 14 amino acids. Looked up from germline, CDR1 is SGDLS and CDR2 is YYNGEE. The CDR3 DNA reads TGTGCCAGCAGCGTCACAGGGCGCGGGCAGCCCCAGCATTTT. It specifies CASSVTGRGQPQHF.

The rearrangement links TRBV9 to TRBJ2-1; TRBD2 matches 8 bases. This CDR3 is built from 17 residues. With V trimmed by 0 bases and J by 11 bases, 16 bases remained unmatched. From germline, CDR1 is SGDLS and CDR2 YYNGEE. The CDR3 loop reads CASSVATSGGPGEKQFF. In DNA form, the CDR3 reads TGTGCCAGCAGCGTAGCAACATCGGGGGGGCCTGGGGAGAAGCAGTTCTTC.

This chain joins TRBV11-2 and TRBJ2-7; D is perhaps TRBD1 (5 bases). Germline assignment: CDR1 SGHAT and CDR2 FQNNGV. V dropped 1 base and J dropped 1 base, with 20 bases sitting between them. This CDR3 has 18 residues. The CDR3 protein is CASSLGLSAGSLSYEQYF. The CDR3 region has the DNA TGTGCCAGCAGCTTAGGTCTTTCTGCAGGGTCCCTTTCCTACGAGCAGTACTTC.

The CDR3 spells CASGAAYNYGYTF. DNA of the CDR3: TGTGCCAGCGGGGCAGCGTATAACTATGGCTACACCTTC. The chain joins TRBV6-5 to TRBJ1-2, with D tentatively TRBD1 (5 bases). Trimming shortened V by 8 bases and J by 1 base, and 11 bases separated the two germline ends. The CDR3 is made up of 13 amino acids. CDR1 and CDR2 from the germline V gene are MNHEY and SVGAGI.

This clone was seen just once. The chain links TRBV6-1 to TRBJ1-6; TRBD1 is a possible D gene (5 bases). Germline V lookup: CDR1 MNHNS, CDR2 SASEGT. CDR3 length equals 16 residues. Trimming took off 4 bases at V and 4 bases at J, with 14 bases between the two ends. The CDR3: CASSARQTLYNSPLHF. The DNA for the CDR3 is TGTGCCAGCAGTGCTAGACAGACCCTATATAATTCACCCCTCCACTTT.

The chain recombines TRBV10-3 with TRBJ1-1, with D tentatively TRBD1 (6 bases). This CDR3 region has 13 residues. Deletions cut 5 bases from V and 6 bases from J, with 13 bases between. Germline V gene sequence: CDR1 ENHRY, CDR2 SYGVKD. The CDR3: CAISTGFDAEAFF. Here the CDR3 DNA reads TGTGCCATCAGTACAGGGTTCGACGCTGAAGCTTTCTTT.

The gene calls are TRBV9 and TRBJ2-2; 8 bases fit TRBD2. In germline, CDR1 is SGDLS, CDR2 YYNGEE. The V segment lost 0 bases and the J segment 5 bases; nucleotides outside the gene matches: 6. There are 16 residues in the CDR3. CDR3 DNA: TGTGCCAGCAGCGTAGGCGGACTAGCTCCTACCGGGGAGCTGTTTTTT. Protein product: CASSVGGLAPTGELFF.

This sequence joins TRBV6-5 and TRBJ1-6; D remains unclear. Trimming shortened V by 7 bases and J by 7 bases, and 17 bases separated the two germline ends. Germline-derived CDR1 and CDR2 are MNHEY and SVGAGI. This CDR3 has 15 amino acids. CDR3 DNA: TGTGCCAGCACCCCAGACGGGTCGGGGAATTCACCCCTCCACTTT. Protein product: CASTPDGSGNSPLHF.

The chain has TRBV14 and TRBJ1-5; D unclear. Deletions cut 3 bases from V and 0 bases from J, with 12 bases between. CDR3 length: 16 residues. CDR1 is SGHDN and CDR2 is FVKESK in the germline V gene. CDR3 sequence (DNA): TGTGCCAGCAGCCAGGGAGGCGGACTTAGCAATCAGCCCCAGCATTTT. Translation gives CASSQGGGLSNQPQHF.

The J gene is TRBJ2-1, the V gene TRBV5-1, with D possibly TRBD2 on 6 matching bases. Germline V lookup: CDR1 SGHRS, CDR2 YFSETQ. The CDR3 loop spans 15 amino acids. V lost 3 bases and J 0 bases, leaving 10 bases between the germline ends. The DNA of the CDR3 is TGCGCCAGCAGCTCCGGCGGGACCTCCTACAATGAGCAGTTCTTC. The encoded protein is CASSSGGTSYNEQFF.

The J gene is TRBJ1-2, the V gene TRBV5-5, with 9 bases identical to TRBD1. The germline CDR1 and CDR2 sequences are SGHKS and YYEKEE (reference sequence). V trimming: 4 bases; J trimming: 4 bases; junction bases outside the gene matches: 5. The CDR3 runs 14 residues. CDR3 amino acids: CASSGTGQGYGYTF. The CDR3 coding sequence is TGTGCCAGCAGCGGGACGGGACAGGGCTATGGCTACACCTTC.

The chain is built from TRBV7-6 and TRBJ1-1; 7 positions match TRBD1. V lost 5 bases and J lost 3; bases outside the gene matches: 6. Looked up from germline, CDR1 is SGHVS and CDR2 is FNYEAQ. The CDR3 extends over 14 amino acids. The CDR3 DNA is TGTGCCAGCAGCCCAAGGACAGGCGACACTGAAGCTTTCTTT. Protein: CASSPRTGDTEAFF.

This chain uses TRBV3-1 (or the pseudogene TRBV3-2) with TRBJ2-1, with a tentative D call TRBD2 (5 bases). The CDR3 consists of 17 residues. Trimming left V 1 base short and J 0 bases short, with 13 bases between. CDR1 LGHDT and CDR2 YNNKEL come from the germline V gene (reference sequence). The CDR3 spells CASSQVRGMSSYNEQFF. The CDR3 DNA follows: TGTGCCAGCAGCCAAGTGCGAGGGATGAGCTCCTACAATGAGCAGTTCTTC.

This chain connects TRBV18 to TRBJ1-1; D perhaps matches TRBD1 (6 bases). Looked up from germline, CDR1 is KGHSH and CDR2 is LQKENI. The CDR3 is 14 amino acids. V was clipped by 5 bases and J by 0 bases, with 10 bases between them. In nucleotides, the CDR3 is TGTGCCAGCTCAATTGGACAGATGAACACTGAAGCTTTCTTT. Residues: CASSIGQMNTEAFF.

The rearrangement joins TRBV7-9 to TRBJ2-1; maybe TRBD1 (5 bases). V lost 1 base and J lost 3, with 22 bases in between. This CDR3 contains 19 residues. Germline V gene lookup returns CDR1 SEHNR and CDR2 FQNEAQ (reference sequence). CDR3 protein: CASSLVGGGANLNYNEQFF. The CDR3, as DNA: TGTGCCAGCAGCTTAGTAGGCGGTGGGGCAAACCTCAACTACAATGAGCAGTTCTTC.

V gene TRBV12-3 or TRBV12-4 combines with J gene TRBJ1-5; 9 positions agree with TRBD1. Trimming took 9 bases from V and 7 from J; bases not matched to a gene: 7. CDR3 length: 13 residues. The CDR3 sequence: CASRQGGRQPQHF. The DNA of the CDR3 is TGTGCCAGTCGACAGGGGGGTAGGCAGCCCCAGCATTTT.

CDR3 nucleotides: TGCGCCAGCAGCCAAGATCCCGCGGACAGGTACGAGCAGTACTTC. The encoded protein is CASSQDPADRYEQYF. This sequence joins TRBV4-1 and TRBJ2-7; 7 nucleotides match TRBD1. The germline gives CDR1 MGHRA, CDR2 YSYEKL. The CDR3 consists of 15 residues. With 0 bases clipped from V and 4 bases from J, the junction kept 6 bases outside the gene matches.